This T cell receptor beta chain emerged from a study of blood T cells in healthy people across ages. Points from the study as a whole: More naive CD4+ cells and higher diversity marked long-lived donors relative to aged donors.

Isolated per sample were at least 6 million PBMCs. This clonotype was seen only a few times. What it binds is not known. Next came a second PCR, run for about 7 to 12 cycles, which used a sample-barcoded 5' primer along with a J-beta primer mix. TCRdb redid the calling of the 5' RACE reads with MiXCR, one entry per CDR3 protein. There are approximately 780,000 distinct CDR3 sequences in the sample; about a quarter occur only once, and less than 3.5% lies in the top ten. Germline trimming cut 6 bases from V and 11 bases from J; bases unmatched to any gene: 11. CDR1 is MNHEY and CDR2 is SMNVEV in the germline V gene (reference sequence). The CDR3 loop spans 13 amino acids. The sample was also reused in another study, on T cells of mothers and their children.

What was sequenced was blood. V is TRBV27 and J is TRBJ2-5; 8 nucleotides match TRBD2. This TCR was recovered from a boy aged 5-17 years in good health. CDR3 DNA: TGTGCCAGCAGCCGCGAGCCCGGGGGGGAGCAGTACTTC. It encodes CASSREPGGEQYF.